One and the same sample provided the 6 T cell receptor beta chains below, sequenced in a study of OX40 agonist ivuxolimab in advanced cancers. Produced via immunoSEQ multiplex PCR; TCRdb's table is partial and in-frame only. In the table there are 70,000 to 75,000 clones, around 85% of which are singletons. The sequencing here drew on CD4+ or CD8+ T cells sorted from blood, taken in a trial of the OX40 agonist ivuxolimab. The receptors were sampled from an adult with an advanced solid tumor such as melanoma, head and neck, liver or kidney cancer.

V is TRBV9 and J is TRBJ2-5, with 8 bases that match TRBD2. V was pared by 0 bases and J by 7 bases, with 11 bases of the junction left unmatched. The CDR3 is 16 residues long. Germline V lookup: CDR1 SGDLS, CDR2 YYNGEE. CDR3 DNA sequence: TGTGCCAGCAGCGTAGAGCAAGCGGGAGATGGCGGGACCCAGTACTTC. It specifies CASSVEQAGDGGTQYF.

The rearrangement uses TRBV5-1 and TRBJ2-5; the match to TRBD1 covers 7 bases. The germline V gene has CDR1 SGHRS and CDR2 YFSETQ. The junction had 3 bases not matched to a gene; V was cut back by 3 bases and J by 1 base. This CDR3 has 14 amino acids. The CDR3 region is CASSSGQFQETQYF. CDR3 nucleotide sequence: TGCGCCAGCAGCTCGGGACAGTTCCAAGAGACCCAGTACTTC.

This chain joins TRBV5-4 and TRBJ2-2, with 7 nucleotides matching TRBD2. The germline CDR1 and CDR2 sequences are SGHNT and YYREEE (reference sequence). V lost 3 bases, J lost 4 bases, and 15 bases stayed unmatched. This CDR3 comprises 18 residues. The CDR3 protein is CASSSQIGGRRGTGELFF. Written as DNA, the CDR3 is TGTGCCAGCAGCTCCCAGATAGGCGGGAGACGTGGCACCGGGGAGCTGTTTTTT.

The chain is built from TRBV6-1 and TRBJ2-2, with D possibly matching TRBD2 (5 bases). Trimming stripped 2 bases from V and 9 bases from J, with 10 bases between. The CDR3 is 13 residues long. Per germline, CDR1 MNHNS and CDR2 SASEGT. Written as DNA, the CDR3 is TGTGCCAGCAGTGAAACGGGATACCGGGAGCTGTTTTTT. This codes for CASSETGYRELFF.

This clone showed up just once. The CDR3 region has the DNA TGTGCCAGCGGCTGGACCGCCGGCTATGGCTACACCTTC. Its protein is CASGWTAGYGYTF. The J gene is TRBJ1-2, the V gene TRBV5-4; D is uncertain. From germline, CDR1 is SGHNT and CDR2 YYREEE (reference sequence). Trimming pared 7 bases from V and 4 bases from J, leaving 14 bases between. The CDR3 contains 13 residues.

This clone was detected once. V is TRBV6-5 and J is TRBJ1-2; TRBD1 agrees at 9 bases. The V gene's germline CDR1 is MNHEY and CDR2 SVGAGI. J was trimmed by 7 bases and V by 10 bases; bases with no gene match: 10. The CDR3 covers 13 residues. This chain's CDR3 is CATYDRGKRGYTF. The CDR3 DNA follows: TGTGCCACCTACGACAGGGGGAAACGTGGCTACACCTTC.